This paragraph covers one T cell receptor (beta chain) sequence. Its antigen remains unidentified. This same CDR3 is encoded by further DNA sequences in the sample. The data derive from a study of shared clonotypes between healthy human individuals. Turning to the study itself: With ages of 18 to 49, the donors were a couple of women and a few men.

Study results and limitations: Across subsets, estimated richness was generally greater for naive than for memory populations. Sharing of clonotypes among donors was expected to vary with sequencing depth. Around 5.3% of naive CD4 clonotypes were shared across a few donors.

From germline, CDR1 is MDHEN and CDR2 SYDVKM. V shed 3 bases, J shed 3 bases, and the junction held 2 bases outside the gene matches. The CDR3 runs to 13 residues. Sequencing was performed with immunoSEQ multiplex PCR; in TCRdb, only in-frame clones are kept and a portion is missing. The data contain roughly 2,300,000 clones, 85% to 95% of them seen just once; the ten biggest clones take up more than 0.35%. The rearrangement links TRBV28 to TRBJ2-7, with 7 bases aligning to TRBD2. The TCR sequence derives from a man aged 18 to 35 in good health. Some clones in this sample may be carry-over from other donors' samples. Sequenced material: naive CD4+ T cells from PBMCs. Subset meaning: CD45RA+ positively selected. The CDR3 here is CASSFGGGYEQYF. CDR3 bases: TGTGCCAGCAGTTTTGGGGGGGGCTACGAGCAGTACTTC.